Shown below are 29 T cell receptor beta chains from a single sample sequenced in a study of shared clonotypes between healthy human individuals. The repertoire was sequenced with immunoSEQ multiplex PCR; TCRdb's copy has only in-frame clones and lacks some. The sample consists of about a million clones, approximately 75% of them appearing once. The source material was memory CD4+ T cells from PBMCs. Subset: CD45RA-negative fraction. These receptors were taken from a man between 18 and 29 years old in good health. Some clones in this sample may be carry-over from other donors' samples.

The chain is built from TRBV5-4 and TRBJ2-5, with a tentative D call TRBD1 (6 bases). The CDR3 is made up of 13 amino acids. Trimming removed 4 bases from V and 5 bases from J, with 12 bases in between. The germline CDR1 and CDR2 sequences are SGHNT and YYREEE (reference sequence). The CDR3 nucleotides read TGTGCCAGCAGCATAACAGGGAGCGAGACCCAGTACTTC. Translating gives CASSITGSETQYF.

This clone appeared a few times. This CDR3 is CASSTSPLLREDRYEQYF. CDR3 bases: TGTGCCAGCAGTACATCACCCCTTTTACGGGAGGACCGCTACGAGCAGTACTTC. J is TRBJ2-7 and V is TRBV28; 7 positions match TRBD2. This CDR3 is built from 18 residues. V lost 5 bases, J lost 3 bases, and 19 bases stayed unmatched. CDR1 and CDR2 from the germline V gene are MDHEN and SYDVKM.

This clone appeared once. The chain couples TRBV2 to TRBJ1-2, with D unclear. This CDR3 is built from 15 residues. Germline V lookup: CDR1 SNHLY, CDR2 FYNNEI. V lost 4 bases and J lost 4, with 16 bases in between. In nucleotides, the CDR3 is TGTGCCAGCAGTGCGTTACGCACCGGGCTCTATGGCTACACCTTC. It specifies CASSALRTGLYGYTF.

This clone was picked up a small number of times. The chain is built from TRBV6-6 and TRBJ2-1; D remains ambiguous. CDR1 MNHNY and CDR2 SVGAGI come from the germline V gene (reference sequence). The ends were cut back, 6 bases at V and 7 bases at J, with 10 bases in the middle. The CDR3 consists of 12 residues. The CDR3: CASSHTRNEQFF. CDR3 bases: TGTGCCAGCAGCCACACTCGGAATGAGCAGTTCTTC.

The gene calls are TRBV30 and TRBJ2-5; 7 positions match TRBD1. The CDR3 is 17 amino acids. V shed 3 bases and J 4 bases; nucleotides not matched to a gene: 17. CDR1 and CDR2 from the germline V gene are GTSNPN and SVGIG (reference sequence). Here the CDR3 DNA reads TGTGCCTGGAGCCCACGACAGGGTATTCCATGGGGAGAGACCCAGTACTTC. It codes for CAWSPRQGIPWGETQYF.

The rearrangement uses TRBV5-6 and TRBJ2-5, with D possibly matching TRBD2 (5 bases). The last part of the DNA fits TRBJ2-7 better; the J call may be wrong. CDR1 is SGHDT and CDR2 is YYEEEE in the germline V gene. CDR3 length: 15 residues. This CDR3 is CASSGSEGLNYEQYF. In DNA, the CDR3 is TGTGCCAGCAGCGGCTCCGAGGGTCTGAATTACGAGCAGTACTTC.

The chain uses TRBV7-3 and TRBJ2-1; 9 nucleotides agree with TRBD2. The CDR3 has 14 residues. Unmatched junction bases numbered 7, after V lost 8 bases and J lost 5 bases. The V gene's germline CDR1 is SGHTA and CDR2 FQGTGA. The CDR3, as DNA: TGTGCCAGCGCAACTAGCGGGCCCAACAATGAGCAGTTCTTC. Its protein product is CASATSGPNNEQFF.

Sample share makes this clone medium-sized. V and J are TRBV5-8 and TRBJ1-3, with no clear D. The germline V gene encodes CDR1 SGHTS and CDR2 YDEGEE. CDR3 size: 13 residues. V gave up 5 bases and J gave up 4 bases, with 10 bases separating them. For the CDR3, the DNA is TGTGCCAGCAGTCTTAGCAGAGGAAACACCATATATTTT. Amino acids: CASSLSRGNTIYF.

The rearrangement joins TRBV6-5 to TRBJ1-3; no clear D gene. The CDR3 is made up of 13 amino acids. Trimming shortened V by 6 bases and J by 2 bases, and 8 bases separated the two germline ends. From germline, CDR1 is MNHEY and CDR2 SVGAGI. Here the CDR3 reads CASRKAPGNTIYF. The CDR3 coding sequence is TGTGCCAGCAGAAAAGCCCCTGGAAACACCATATATTTT.

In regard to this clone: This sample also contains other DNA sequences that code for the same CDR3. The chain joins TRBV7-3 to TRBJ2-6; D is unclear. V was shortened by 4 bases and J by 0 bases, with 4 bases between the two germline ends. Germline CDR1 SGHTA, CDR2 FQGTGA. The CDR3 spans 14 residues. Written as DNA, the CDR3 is TGTGCCAGCAGCTCGAGCTCTGGGGCCAACGTCCTGACTTTC. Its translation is CASSSSSGANVLTF.

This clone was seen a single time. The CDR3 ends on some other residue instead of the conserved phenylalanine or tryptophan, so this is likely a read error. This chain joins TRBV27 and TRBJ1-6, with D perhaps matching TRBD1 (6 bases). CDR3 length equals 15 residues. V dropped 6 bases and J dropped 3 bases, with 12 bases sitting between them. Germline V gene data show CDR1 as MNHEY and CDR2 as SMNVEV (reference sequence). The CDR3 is CASRVQGIYNSPLHL. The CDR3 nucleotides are TGTGCCAGCAGGGTACAGGGCATCTATAATTCACCCCTCCACCTT.

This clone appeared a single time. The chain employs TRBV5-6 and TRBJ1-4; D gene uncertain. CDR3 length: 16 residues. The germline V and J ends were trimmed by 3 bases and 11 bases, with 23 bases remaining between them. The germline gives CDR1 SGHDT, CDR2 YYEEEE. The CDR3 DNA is TGTGCCAGCAGCTACACCTCCGGAGGGTTTGTTCGGAAACTGTTTTTT. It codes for CASSYTSGGFVRKLFF.

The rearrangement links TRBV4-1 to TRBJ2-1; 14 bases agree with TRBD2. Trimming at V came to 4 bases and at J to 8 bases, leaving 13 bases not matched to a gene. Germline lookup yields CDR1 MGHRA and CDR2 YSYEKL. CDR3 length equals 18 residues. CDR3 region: CASSRTTGLAGGVYEQFF. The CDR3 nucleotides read TGCGCCAGCAGCCGCACAACCGGACTAGCGGGAGGAGTATATGAGCAGTTCTTC.

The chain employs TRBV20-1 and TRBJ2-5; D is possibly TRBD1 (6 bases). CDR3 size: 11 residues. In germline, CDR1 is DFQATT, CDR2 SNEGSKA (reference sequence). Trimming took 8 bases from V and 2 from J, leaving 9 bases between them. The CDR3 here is CSPDRQETQYF. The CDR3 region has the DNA TGCAGTCCCGACAGGCAAGAGACCCAGTACTTC.

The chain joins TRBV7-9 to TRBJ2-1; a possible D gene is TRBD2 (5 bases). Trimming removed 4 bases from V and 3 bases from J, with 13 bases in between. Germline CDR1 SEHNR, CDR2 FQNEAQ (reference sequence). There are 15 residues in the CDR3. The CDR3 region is CASSSQRLFYNEQFF. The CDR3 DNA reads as TGTGCCAGCAGCTCTCAGAGACTATTCTACAATGAGCAGTTCTTC.

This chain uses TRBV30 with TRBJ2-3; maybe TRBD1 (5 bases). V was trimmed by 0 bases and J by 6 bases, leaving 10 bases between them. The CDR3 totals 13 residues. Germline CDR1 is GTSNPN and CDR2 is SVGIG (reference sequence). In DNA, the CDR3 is TGTGCCTGGAGTGTACAGGTGGGGGATACGCAGTATTTT. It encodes CAWSVQVGDTQYF. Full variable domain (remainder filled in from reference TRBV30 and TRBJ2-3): SQTIHQWPATLVQPVGSPLSLECTVEGTSNPNLYWYRQAAGRGLQLLFYSVGIGQISSEVPQNLSASRPQDRQFILSSKKLLLSDSGFYLCAWSVQVGDTQYFGPGTRLTVL.

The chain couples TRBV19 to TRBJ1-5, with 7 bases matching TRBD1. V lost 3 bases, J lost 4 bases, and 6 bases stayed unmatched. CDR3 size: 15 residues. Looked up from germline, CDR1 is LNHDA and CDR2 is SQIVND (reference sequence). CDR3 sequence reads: CASSIGQAGNQPQHF. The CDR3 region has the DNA TGTGCCAGTAGTATCGGACAGGCTGGGAATCAGCCCCAGCATTTT.

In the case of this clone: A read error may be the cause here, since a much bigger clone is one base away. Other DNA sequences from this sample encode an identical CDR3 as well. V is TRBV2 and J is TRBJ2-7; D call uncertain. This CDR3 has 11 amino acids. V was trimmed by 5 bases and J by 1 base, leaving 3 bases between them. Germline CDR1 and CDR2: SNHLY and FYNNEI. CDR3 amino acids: CASSYSYEQYF. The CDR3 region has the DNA TGTGCCAGCAGTTATTCCTACGAGCAGTACTTC. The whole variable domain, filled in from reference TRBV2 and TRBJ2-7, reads EPEVTQTPSHQVTQMGQEVILRCVPISNHLYFYWYRQILGQKVEFLVSFYNNEISEKSEIFDDQFSVERPDGSNFTLKIRSTKLEDSAMYFCASSYSYEQYFGPGTRLTVT.

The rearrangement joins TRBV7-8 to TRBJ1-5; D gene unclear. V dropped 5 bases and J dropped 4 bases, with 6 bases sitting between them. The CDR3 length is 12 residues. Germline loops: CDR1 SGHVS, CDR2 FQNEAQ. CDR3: CASSHTNQPQHF. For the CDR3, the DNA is TGTGCCAGCAGCCATACTAATCAGCCCCAGCATTTT.

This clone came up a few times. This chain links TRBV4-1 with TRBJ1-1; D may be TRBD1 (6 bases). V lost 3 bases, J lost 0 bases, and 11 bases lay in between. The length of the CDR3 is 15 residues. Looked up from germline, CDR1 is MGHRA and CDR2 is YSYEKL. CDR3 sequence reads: CASSHLDRMNTEAFF. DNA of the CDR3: TGCGCCAGCAGCCATCTAGACAGGATGAACACTGAAGCTTTCTTT.

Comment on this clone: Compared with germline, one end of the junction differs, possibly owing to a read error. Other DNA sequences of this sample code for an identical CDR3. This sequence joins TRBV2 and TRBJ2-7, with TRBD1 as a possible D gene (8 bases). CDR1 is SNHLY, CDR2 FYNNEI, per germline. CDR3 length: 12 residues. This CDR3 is CASSLDRGGSGF. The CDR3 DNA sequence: TGTGCCAGCAGCCTCGACAGGGGCGGGAGCGGATTC.

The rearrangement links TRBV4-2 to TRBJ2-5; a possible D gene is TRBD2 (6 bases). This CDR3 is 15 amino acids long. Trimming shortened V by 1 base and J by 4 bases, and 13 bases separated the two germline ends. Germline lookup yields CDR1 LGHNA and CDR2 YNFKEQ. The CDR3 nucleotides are TGTGCCAGCAGCCAAGGTCTCGGAGCGGGAGAGACCCAGTACTTC. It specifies CASSQGLGAGETQYF.

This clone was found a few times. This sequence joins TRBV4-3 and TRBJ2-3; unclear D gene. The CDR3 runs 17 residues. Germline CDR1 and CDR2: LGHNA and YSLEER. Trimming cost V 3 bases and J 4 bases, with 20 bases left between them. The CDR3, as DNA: TGCGCCAGCAGCCAGGCCGGTCGAGGAGCGACACCAGATACGCAGTATTTT. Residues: CASSQAGRGATPDTQYF.

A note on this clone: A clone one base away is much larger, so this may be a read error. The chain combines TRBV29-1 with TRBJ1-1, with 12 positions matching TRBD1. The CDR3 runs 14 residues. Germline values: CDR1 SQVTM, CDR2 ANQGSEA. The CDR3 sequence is CSVGGGTGGTKAFF. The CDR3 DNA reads TGCAGCGTTGGAGGGGGGACAGGGGGCACTAAAGCTTTCTTT.

The CDR3 DNA is TGCAGTGCCCCTCGGCCGGTTGAAGCTTTCTTT. It is translated as CSAPRPVEAFF. This rearrangement joins TRBV20-1 to TRBJ1-1; D is unresolved. This CDR3 has 11 residues. Germline loops: CDR1 DFQATT, CDR2 SNEGSKA (reference sequence). Trimming removed 6 bases at V and 7 bases at J, with 12 bases between.

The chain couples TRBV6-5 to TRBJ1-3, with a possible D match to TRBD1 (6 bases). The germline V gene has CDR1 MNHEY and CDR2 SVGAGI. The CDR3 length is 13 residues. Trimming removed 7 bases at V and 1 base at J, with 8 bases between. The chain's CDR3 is CASKQGSGNTIYF. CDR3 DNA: TGTGCCAGCAAACAGGGATCTGGAAACACCATATATTTT.

The CDR3 here is CASSEVGNTDTQYF. CDR3 sequence (DNA): TGCGCCAGCAGTGAGGTGGGGAACACAGATACGCAGTATTTT. The V call is TRBV10-1, the J call TRBJ2-3; no firm D call. V was clipped by 2 bases and J by 2 bases, with 8 bases between them. The germline V gene encodes CDR1 WNHNN and CDR2 SYGVQD (reference sequence). This CDR3 region has 14 residues.

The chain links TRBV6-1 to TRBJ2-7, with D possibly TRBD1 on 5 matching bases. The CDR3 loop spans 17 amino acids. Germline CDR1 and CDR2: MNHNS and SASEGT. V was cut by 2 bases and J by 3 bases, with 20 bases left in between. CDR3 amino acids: CASSEIFSFGAYYEQYF. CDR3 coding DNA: TGTGCCAGCAGTGAAATCTTTTCCTTTGGGGCGTACTACGAGCAGTACTTC.

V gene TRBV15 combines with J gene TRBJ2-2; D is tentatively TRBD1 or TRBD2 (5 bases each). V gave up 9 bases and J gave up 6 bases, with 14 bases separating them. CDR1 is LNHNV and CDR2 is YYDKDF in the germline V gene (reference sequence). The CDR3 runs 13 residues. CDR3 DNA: TGTGCCACAGCAGGGATGGGGGCCGGGGAGCTGTTTTTT. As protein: CATAGMGAGELFF.